This TCR beta chain was observed in a study of brain metastases from non-small cell lung cancer. This table comes from immunoSEQ multiplex PCR, and its TCRdb copy is limited to in-frame clones, with some not included. The repertoire includes 2,000 to 2,500 clones, about 83% of them detected once, and about 9.8% sits in the top ten. CDR3 length equals 14 residues. Germline values: CDR1 ENHRY, CDR2 SYGVKD. Trimming left V 4 bases short and J 1 base short, with 7 bases between. The TCR originated in a donor at least 40 years old with non-small cell lung cancer. The specimen sequenced was tumor-adjacent normal tissue. The chain carries TRBV10-3 and TRBJ2-2; D call uncertain. The CDR3, as DNA: TGTGCCATCAGTGTCTCGGTGAACACCGGGGAGCTGTTTTTT. This encodes CAISVSVNTGELFF.